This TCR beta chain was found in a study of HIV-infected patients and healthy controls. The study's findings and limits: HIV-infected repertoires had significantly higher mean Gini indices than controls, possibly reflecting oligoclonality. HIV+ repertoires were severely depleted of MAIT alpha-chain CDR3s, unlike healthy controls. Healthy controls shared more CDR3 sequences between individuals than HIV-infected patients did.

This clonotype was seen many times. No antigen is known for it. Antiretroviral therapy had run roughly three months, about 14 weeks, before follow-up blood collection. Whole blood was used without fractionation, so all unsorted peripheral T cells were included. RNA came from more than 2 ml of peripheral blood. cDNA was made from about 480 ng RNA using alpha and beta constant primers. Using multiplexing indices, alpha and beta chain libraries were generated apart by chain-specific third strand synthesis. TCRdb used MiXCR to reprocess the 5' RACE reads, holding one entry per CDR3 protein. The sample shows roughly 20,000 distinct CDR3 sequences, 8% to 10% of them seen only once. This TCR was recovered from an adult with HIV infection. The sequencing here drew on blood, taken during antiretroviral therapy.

CDR3 bases: TGCGCCAGCAAGATAGAAGGCTCCTACAATGAGCAGTTCTTC. Translation gives CASKIEGSYNEQFF. The chain has TRBV5-1 and TRBJ2-1; D uncertain. The length of the CDR3 is 14 residues. Germline CDR1 SGHRS, CDR2 YFSETQ. The ends were cut back, 6 bases at V and 0 bases at J, with 10 bases in the middle.